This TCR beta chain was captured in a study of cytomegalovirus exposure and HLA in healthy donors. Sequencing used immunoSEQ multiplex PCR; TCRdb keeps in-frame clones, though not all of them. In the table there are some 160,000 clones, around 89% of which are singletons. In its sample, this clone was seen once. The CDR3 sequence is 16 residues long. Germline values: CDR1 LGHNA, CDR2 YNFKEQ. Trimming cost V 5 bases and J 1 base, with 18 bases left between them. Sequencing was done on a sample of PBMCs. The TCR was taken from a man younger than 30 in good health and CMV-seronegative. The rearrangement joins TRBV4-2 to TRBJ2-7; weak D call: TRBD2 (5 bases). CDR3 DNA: TGTGCCAGCAGCGATGCCCTGAGCGGTTGGTCCTACGAGCAGTACTTC. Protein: CASSDALSGWSYEQYF.